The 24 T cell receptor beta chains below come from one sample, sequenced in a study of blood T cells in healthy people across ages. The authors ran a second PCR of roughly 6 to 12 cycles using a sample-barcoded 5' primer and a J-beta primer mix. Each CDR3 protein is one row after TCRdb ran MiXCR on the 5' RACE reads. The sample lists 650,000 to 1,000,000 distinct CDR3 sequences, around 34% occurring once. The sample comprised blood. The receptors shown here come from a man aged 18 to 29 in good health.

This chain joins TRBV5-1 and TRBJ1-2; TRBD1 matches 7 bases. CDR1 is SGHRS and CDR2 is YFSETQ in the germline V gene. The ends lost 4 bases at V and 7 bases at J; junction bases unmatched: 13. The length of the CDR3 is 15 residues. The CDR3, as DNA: TGCGCCAGCAGCGACGGACAGGCCGGGGGCTGTGGCTACACCTTC. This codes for CASSDGQAGGCGYTF.

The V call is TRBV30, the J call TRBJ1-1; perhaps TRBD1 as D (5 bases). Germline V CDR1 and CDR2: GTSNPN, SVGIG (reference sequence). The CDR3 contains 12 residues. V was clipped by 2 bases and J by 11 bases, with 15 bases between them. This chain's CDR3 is CAWSPSGWTAFF. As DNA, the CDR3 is TGTGCCTGGAGTCCGTCAGGGTGGACGGCTTTCTTT. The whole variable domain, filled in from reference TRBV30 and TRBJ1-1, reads SQTIHQWPATLVQPVGSPLSLECTVEGTSNPNLYWYRQAAGRGLQLLFYSVGIGQISSEVPQNLSASRPQDRQFILSSKKLLLSDSGFYLCAWSPSGWTAFFGQGTRLTVV.

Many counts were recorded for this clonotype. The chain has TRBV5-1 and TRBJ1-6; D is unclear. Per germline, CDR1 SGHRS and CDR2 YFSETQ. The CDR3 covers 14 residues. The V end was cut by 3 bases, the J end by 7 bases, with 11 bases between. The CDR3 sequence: CASSSAEPNSPLHF. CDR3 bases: TGCGCCAGCAGCTCGGCAGAGCCCAATTCACCCCTCCACTTT. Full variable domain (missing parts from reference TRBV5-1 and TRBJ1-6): KAGVTQTPRYLIKTRGQQVTLSCSPISGHRSVSWYQQTPGQGLQFLFEYFSETQRNKGNFPGRFSGRQFSNSRSEMNVSTLELGDSALYLCASSSAEPNSPLHFGNGTRLTVT.

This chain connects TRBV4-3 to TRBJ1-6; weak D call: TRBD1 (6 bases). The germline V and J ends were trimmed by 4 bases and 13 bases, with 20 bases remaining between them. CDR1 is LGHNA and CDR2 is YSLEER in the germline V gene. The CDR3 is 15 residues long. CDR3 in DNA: TGCGCCAGCAGCCGTGGGGGGCAGGGAGTTCACCCCCTCCACTTT. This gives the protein CASSRGGQGVHPLHF.

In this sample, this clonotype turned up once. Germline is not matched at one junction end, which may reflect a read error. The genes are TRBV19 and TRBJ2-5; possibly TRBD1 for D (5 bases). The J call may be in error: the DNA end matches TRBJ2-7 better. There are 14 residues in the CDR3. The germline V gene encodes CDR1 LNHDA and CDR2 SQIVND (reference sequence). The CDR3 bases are TGTGCCCGTAGTATTAACGCAGGGAACTACGAGCAGTACTTC. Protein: CARSINAGNYEQYF.

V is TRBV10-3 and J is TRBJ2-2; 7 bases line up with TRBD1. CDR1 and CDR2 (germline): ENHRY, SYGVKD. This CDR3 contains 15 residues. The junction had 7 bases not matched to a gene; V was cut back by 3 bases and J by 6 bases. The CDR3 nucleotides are TGTGCCATCAGTGATCCCACAGGGGTCCCCGGGGAGCTGTTTTTT. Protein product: CAISDPTGVPGELFF.

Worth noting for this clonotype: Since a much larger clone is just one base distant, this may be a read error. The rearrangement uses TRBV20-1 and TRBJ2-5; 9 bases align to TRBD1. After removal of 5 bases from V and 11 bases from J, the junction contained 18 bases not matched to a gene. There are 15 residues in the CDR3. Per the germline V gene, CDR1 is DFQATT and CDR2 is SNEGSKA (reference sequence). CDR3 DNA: TGCAGTGCTCTCGATTCCGGGACAGGGAGCGATGAGCAGTACTTC. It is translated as CSALDSGTGSDEQYF.

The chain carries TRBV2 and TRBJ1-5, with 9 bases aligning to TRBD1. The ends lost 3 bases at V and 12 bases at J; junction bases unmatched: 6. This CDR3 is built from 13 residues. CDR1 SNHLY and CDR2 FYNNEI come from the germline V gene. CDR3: CASSEERTGDQHF. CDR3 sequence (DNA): TGTGCCAGCAGTGAGGAGAGGACAGGGGACCAGCATTTT.

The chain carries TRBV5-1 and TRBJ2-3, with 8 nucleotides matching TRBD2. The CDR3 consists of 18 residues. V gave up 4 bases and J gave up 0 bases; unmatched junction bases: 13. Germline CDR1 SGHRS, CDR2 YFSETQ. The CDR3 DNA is TGCGCCAGCAGCGGCGGACGAGCGGGGGATCTCAGCACAGATACGCAGTATTTT. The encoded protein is CASSGGRAGDLSTDTQYF.

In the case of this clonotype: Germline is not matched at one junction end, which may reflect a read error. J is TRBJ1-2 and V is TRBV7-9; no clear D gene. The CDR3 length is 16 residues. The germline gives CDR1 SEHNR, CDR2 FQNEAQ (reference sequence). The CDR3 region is CASSSDMDRRRHGYNF. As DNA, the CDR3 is TGTGCCAGCAGCTCCGATATGGACCGCCGACGCCATGGCTACAACTTC.

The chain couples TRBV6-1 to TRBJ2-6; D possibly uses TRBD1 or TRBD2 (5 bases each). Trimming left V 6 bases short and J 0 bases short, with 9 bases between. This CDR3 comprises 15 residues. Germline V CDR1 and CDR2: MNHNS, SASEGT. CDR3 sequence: CASRGRTSGANVLTF. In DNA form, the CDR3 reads TGTGCCAGCAGGGGACGGACCTCTGGGGCCAACGTCCTGACTTTC.

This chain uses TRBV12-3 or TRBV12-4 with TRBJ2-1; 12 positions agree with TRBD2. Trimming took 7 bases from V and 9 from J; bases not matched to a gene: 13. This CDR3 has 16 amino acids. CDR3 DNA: TGTGCCAGCATTCCTAGCGGGGGGGCAATCGTGAGTGAGCAGTTCTTC. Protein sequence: CASIPSGGAIVSEQFF.

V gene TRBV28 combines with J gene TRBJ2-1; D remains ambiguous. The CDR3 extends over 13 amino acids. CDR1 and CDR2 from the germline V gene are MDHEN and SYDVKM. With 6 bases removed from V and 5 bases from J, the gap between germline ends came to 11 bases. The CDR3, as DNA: TGTGCCAGCAGCCCCTCCCGACACAATGAGCAGTTCTTC. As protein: CASSPSRHNEQFF.

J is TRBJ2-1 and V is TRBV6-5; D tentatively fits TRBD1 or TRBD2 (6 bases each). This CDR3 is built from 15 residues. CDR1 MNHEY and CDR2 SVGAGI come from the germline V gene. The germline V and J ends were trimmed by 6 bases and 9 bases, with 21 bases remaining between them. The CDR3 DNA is TGTGCCAGCAGCAATAGGCCGCCGGGGGCGGCTGAGCAGTTCTTC. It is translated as CASSNRPPGAAEQFF.

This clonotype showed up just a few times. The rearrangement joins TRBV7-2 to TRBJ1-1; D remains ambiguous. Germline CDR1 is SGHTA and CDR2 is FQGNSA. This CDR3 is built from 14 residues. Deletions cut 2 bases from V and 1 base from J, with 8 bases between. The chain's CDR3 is CASSLKVRNTEAFF. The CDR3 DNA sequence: TGTGCCAGCAGCTTAAAGGTCCGGAACACTGAAGCTTTCTTT.

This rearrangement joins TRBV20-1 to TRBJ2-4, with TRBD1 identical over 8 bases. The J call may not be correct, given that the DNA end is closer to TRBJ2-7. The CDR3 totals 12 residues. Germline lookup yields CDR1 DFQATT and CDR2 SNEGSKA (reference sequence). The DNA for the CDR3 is TGCAGTGCCCAGGGACAGGACTACGAGCAGTACTTC. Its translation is CSAQGQDYEQYF.

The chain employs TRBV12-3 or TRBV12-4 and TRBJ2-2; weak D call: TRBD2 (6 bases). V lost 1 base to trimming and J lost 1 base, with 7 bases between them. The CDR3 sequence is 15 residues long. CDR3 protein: CASSLDGGNTGELFF. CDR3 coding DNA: TGTGCCAGCAGTTTAGACGGGGGGAACACCGGGGAGCTGTTTTTT.

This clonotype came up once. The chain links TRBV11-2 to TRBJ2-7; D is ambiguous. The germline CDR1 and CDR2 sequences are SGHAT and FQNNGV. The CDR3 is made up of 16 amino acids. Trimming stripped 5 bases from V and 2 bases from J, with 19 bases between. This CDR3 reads CASSKRSPHGTYEQYF. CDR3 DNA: TGTGCCAGCAGCAAAAGGTCCCCTCACGGCACCTACGAGCAGTACTTC. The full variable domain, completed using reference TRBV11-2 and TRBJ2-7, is EAGVAQSPRYKIIEKRQSVAFWCNPISGHATLYWYQQILGQGPKLLIQFQNNGVVDDSQLPKDRFSAERLKGVDSTLKIQPAKLEDSAVYLCASSKRSPHGTYEQYFGPGTRLTVT.

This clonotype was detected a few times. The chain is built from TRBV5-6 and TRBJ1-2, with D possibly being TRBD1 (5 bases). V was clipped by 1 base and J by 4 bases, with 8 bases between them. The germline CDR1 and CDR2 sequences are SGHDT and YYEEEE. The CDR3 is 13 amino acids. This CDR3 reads CASSLNRGYGYTF. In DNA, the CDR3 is TGTGCCAGCAGCTTGAATAGGGGCTATGGCTACACCTTC.

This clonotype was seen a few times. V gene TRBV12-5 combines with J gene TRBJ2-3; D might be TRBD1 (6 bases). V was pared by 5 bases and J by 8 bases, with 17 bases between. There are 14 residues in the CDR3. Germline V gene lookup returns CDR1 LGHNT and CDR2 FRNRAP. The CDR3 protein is CASGGDLSRGTQYF. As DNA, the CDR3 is TGTGCTAGTGGTGGGGACCTTAGCAGGGGTACGCAGTATTTT.

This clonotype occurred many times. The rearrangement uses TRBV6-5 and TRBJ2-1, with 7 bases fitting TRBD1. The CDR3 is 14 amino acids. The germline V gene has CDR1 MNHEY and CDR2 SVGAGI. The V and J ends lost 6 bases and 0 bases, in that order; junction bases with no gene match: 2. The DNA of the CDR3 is TGTGCCAGCAGCGGGACAGCCTCCTACAATGAGCAGTTCTTC. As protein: CASSGTASYNEQFF.

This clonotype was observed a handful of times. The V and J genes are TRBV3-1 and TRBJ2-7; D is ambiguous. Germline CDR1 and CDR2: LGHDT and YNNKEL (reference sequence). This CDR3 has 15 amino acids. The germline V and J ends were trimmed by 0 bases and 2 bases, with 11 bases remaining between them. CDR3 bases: TGTGCCAGCAGCCAAGATTACGGTGCGCCCTACGAGCAGTACTTC. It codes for CASSQDYGAPYEQYF.

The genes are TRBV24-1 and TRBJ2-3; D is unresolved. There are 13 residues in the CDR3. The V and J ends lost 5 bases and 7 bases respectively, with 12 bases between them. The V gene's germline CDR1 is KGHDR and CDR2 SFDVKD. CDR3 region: CATSGGSVNTQYF. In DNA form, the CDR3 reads TGTGCCACCAGTGGTGGTTCGGTTAATACGCAGTATTTT.

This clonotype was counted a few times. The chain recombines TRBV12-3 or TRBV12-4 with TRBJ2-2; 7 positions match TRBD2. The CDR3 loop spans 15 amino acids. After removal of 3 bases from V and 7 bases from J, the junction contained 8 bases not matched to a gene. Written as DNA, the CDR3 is TGTGCCAGCAGTTTTGGGAGGGAATCTATCGGGGAGCTGTTTTTT. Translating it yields CASSFGRESIGELFF.